This T cell receptor (beta chain) is drawn from a study of CD8+ T cells in alopecia areata. Treatment: oral pan-JAK inhibitor, 5-10 mg twice daily. Investigators sorted PBMCs to obtain both CD4+ and CD8+ T cells. Germline V CDR1 and CDR2: MGHRA, YSYEKL. The V end was cut by 4 bases, the J end by 10 bases, with 13 bases between. This CDR3 is 12 amino acids long. Extracted RNA was reverse transcribed, and the resulting cDNA served as sequencing template. Clones were sequenced by immunoSEQ multiplex PCR, and TCRdb holds only the in-frame ones, with some missing. In the table there are about 42,000 clones, 80% to 95% of which are singletons.

The chain couples TRBV4-1 to TRBJ1-1; D is unresolved. The sample here was CD8+ T cells sorted from blood, taken at week 24, from a patient treated with tofacitinib. The clonotype was recovered from a human donor with alopecia areata. The CDR3 here is CASSPWSGGAFF. Here the CDR3 DNA reads TGCGCCAGCAGCCCCTGGTCAGGCGGAGCTTTCTTT.